Listed below are T cell receptor beta chains from one sample, sequenced in a study of blood T cell repertoires in COVID-19. Data came from immunoSEQ multiplex PCR; TCRdb stores just in-frame clones and leaves some out. Among 150,000 to 200,000 clones, approximately 75% were seen once, and the ten largest hold 9.5% to 13%. Specimen: peripheral blood. The receptors originated from a human donor in a cohort sampled during active COVID-19. Each CDR3 is given with its conserved first and last residue. The order of the fields is V gene, D gene, J gene, clone size, CDR3 protein, CDR3 DNA. A D gene is named only where the DNA matches it firmly. Size is stated for part of the rows, as once, few or many counts, or as a class when the clone is expanded.

TRBV19	.	TRBJ1-2	.	CASSIPRTSYGYTF	TGTGCCAGTAGTATTCCGCGAACCTCCTATGGCTACACCTTC
TRBV21-1	.	TRBJ2-1	.	CASSNHGFSSYNEQFF	TGTGCCAGCAGCAACCACGGGTTTAGCTCCTACAATGAGCAGTTCTTC
TRBV18	.	TRBJ2-7	once	CASSPGRIYEQYF	TGTGCCAGCTCACCCGGTCGCATCTACGAGCAGTACTTC
TRBV11-1	.	TRBJ2-5	once	CASSIQGEGETQYF	TGTGCCAGCAGCATTCAGGGTGAAGGAGAGACCCAGTACTTC
TRBV19	TRBD1	TRBJ1-2	.	CASSDPGQSYGYTF	TGTGCCAGTAGTGATCCGGGACAGAGCTATGGCTACACCTTC
TRBV6-5	.	TRBJ1-6	.	CASSPEGGDSPLHF	TGTGCCAGCAGTCCCGAAGGGGGGGATTCACCCCTCCACTTT
TRBV7-7	TRBD1	TRBJ2-5	few	CASSSGDRRIAPQYF	TGTGCTAGCAGCTCCGGGGACAGGAGGATTGCGCCCCAGTACTTC
TRBV4-1	TRBD1	TRBJ2-2	.	CASRRQGAGELFF	TGCGCCAGCAGGCGACAGGGAGCCGGGGAGCTGTTTTTT
TRBV6-2/TRBV6-3	.	TRBJ1-3	once	CASSYSTTGNTIYF	TGTGCCAGCAGTTACTCGACAACTGGAAACACCATATATTTT
TRBV6-5	TRBD2	TRBJ2-3	.	CASGSGGQTDTQYF	TGTGCCAGCGGGAGCGGGGGGCAGACAGATACGCAGTATTTT
TRBV6-2/TRBV6-3	.	TRBJ2-7	.	CASSYQAHEQYF	TGTGCCAGCAGTTATCAGGCCCACGAGCAGTACTTC
TRBV19	.	TRBJ1-1	.	CASSNGLQLTEAFF	TGTGCCAGTAGTAACGGACTGCAGTTGACTGAAGCTTTCTTT
TRBV30	.	TRBJ2-7	.	CAWSVLGQDYEQYF	TGTGCCTGGAGTGTACTGGGGCAGGACTACGAGCAGTACTTC
TRBV5-4	.	TRBJ1-5	few	CASSEGIGNQPQHF	TGTGCCAGCAGCGAGGGTATTGGCAATCAGCCCCAGCATTTT
TRBV24-1	.	TRBJ2-1	.	CATSASTAYEQFF	TGTGCCACCAGTGCCTCGACAGCCTATGAGCAGTTCTTC
TRBV15	TRBD2	TRBJ2-3	.	CATSKTSGRKDTQYF	TGTGCCACCAGCAAGACTAGCGGGAGGAAAGATACGCAGTATTTT
TRBV14	.	TRBJ2-5	once	CASSLGQIGTQYF	TGTGCCAGCAGCCTTGGACAGATCGGGACCCAGTACTTC
TRBV19	TRBD1	TRBJ2-1	.	CASKAGGMFF	TGTGCCAGTAAGGCAGGGGGCATGTTCTTC
TRBV7-9	.	TRBJ2-7	.	CASTTVLHEQYF	TGTGCCAGCACCACGGTATTGCACGAGCAGTACTTC
TRBV5-1	.	TRBJ2-7	.	CASSPAQGGSHEQYF	TGCGCCAGCAGCCCTGCTCAGGGGGGATCCCACGAGCAGTACTTC
TRBV6-2/TRBV6-3	.	TRBJ2-7	.	CASSNYFRGSYEQYF	TGTGCCAGCAGTAATTATTTTCGAGGGAGCTACGAGCAGTACTTC
TRBV14	.	TRBJ2-1	.	CASSPGLAAGRGQFF	TGTGCCAGCAGCCCGGGACTTGCGGCCGGGAGAGGGCAGTTCTTC
TRBV14	.	TRBJ2-3	few	CASSQGGSQIDTQYF	TGTGCCAGCAGCCAGGGGGGATCACAGATTGATACGCAGTATTTT
TRBV4-1	.	TRBJ2-5	.	CASSQEGARRETQYF	TGCGCCAGCAGCCAAGAAGGGGCGCGGAGAGAGACCCAGTACTTC
TRBV24-1	.	TRBJ1-5	.	CATSPLPRQPQHF	TGTGCCACCAGCCCTCTCCCGCGGCAGCCCCAGCATTTT
TRBV7-8	.	TRBJ2-1	.	CASSLASGPYNEQFF	TGTGCCAGCAGCTTAGCGAGCGGGCCTTACAATGAGCAGTTCTTC
TRBV19	.	TRBJ2-4	.	CASSLRLGDPKNIQYF	TGTGCCAGTAGTCTACGACTAGGGGACCCCAAAAACATTCAGTACTTC
TRBV6-1	TRBD2	TRBJ2-7	.	CASSDKGLVQEQYF	TGTGCCAGCAGTGATAAAGGACTAGTGCAGGAGCAGTACTTC
TRBV24-1	TRBD1	TRBJ1-5	few	CATSDTGTGGVQPQHF	TGTGCCACCAGTGACACCGGGACAGGGGGCGTGCAGCCCCAGCATTTT
TRBV14	.	TRBJ2-7	.	CASSQHSLAEQYF	TGTGCCAGCAGCCAACATAGTTTAGCCGAGCAGTACTTC
TRBV7-2	TRBD1	TRBJ1-3	.	CASSLRTGAGNTIYF	TGTGCCAGCAGCCTCCGGACAGGGGCTGGAAACACCATATATTTT
TRBV30	.	TRBJ1-5	.	CAWSAPYSNQPQHF	TGTGCCTGGAGTGCTCCGTATAGCAATCAGCCCCAGCATTTT
TRBV30	TRBD1	TRBJ2-1	.	CAWSVRTGDEQFF	TGTGCCTGGAGTGTACGGACAGGGGATGAGCAGTTCTTC
TRBV7-2	.	TRBJ1-6	.	CASSKRTQGRNSPLHF	TGTGCCAGCAGCAAGCGAACCCAGGGGCGTAATTCACCCCTCCACTTT
TRBV30	TRBD1	TRBJ1-1	.	CAWGDSMNTEAFF	TGTGCCTGGGGGGACAGTATGAACACTGAAGCTTTCTTT
TRBV5-4	.	TRBJ2-1	.	CASSPSTAEQFF	TGTGCCAGCAGCCCATCTACAGCTGAGCAGTTCTTC
TRBV29-1	TRBD1	TRBJ1-2	.	CSVEDLMNRDRGYGYTF	TGCAGCGTTGAAGATCTAATGAATAGGGACAGGGGTTATGGCTACACCTTC
TRBV7-9	TRBD1	TRBJ2-7	.	CASRGDRSSYEQYF	TGTGCCAGCAGGGGGGACAGGAGCTCCTACGAGCAGTACTTC
TRBV6-2/TRBV6-3	TRBD2	TRBJ2-4	.	CASSRRTSGNLAKNIQYF	TGTGCCAGCAGCCGACGGACTAGCGGGAATCTAGCCAAAAACATTCAGTACTTC